The sequence of this TCR beta chain was determined in a study of blood T cell repertoires in COVID-19. At the level of the study: The United States, Italy and Spain were the sources of the acute and convalescent COVID-19 samples. From T cells, B-cell-depleted T cells, or PBMCs came the material, which was cDNA or gDNA.

Cohorts were assigned according to the clinical history that participants reported. As processed by the authors: Amplifying reference gene primers gave estimates of nucleated cell counts. Repertoires were generated with immunoSEQ multiplex PCR, while TCRdb's copy carries only in-frame clones and drops some. Clone size and the V and J calls come from that table; the DNA yielded D and trimming. The sample has under 350,000 clones, more than 75% seen once. Trimming took 4 bases from V and 3 from J, leaving 15 bases between them. Germline-derived CDR1 and CDR2 are MGHDK and SYGVNS. The CDR3 totals 15 residues.

The chain has TRBV25-1 and TRBJ1-2; no definite D call. Sequencing used PBMCs or T cells enriched from blood (not recorded which). This clonotype originated in a man aged 30 to 45 who had recovered from COVID-19. The CDR3 region is CASSGKRGLDYGYTF. The CDR3, as DNA: TGTGCCAGCAGTGGAAAAAGAGGGCTGGACTATGGCTACACCTTC.